This section outlines one TCR beta chain sequence together with its context. The target antigen is unknown. The donors gave bone marrow, and they were healthy. The sample belongs to a study of cytomegalovirus exposure and HLA in healthy donors. Turning to the study itself: Among the 398 donors who were genotyped, 81% fell in the genetic ancestry cluster that is associated with self-reported Caucasian donors. Findings and limits, study-wide: Later on, an analysis tied over 15,000 TCR beta sequences to HLA alleles at 0.05 false discovery rate.

V shed 11 bases, J shed 3 bases, and the junction held 11 bases outside the gene matches. This CDR3 is built from 14 residues. The germline V gene has CDR1 MNHNS and CDR2 SASEGT. The PCR had 60 Vbeta and 13 Jbeta primers. Libraries were prepared by immunoSEQ multiplex PCR; TCRdb keeps only in-frame clonotypes and omits some of them. The repertoire has 83,000 or so clones, 81% of them found once; the top ten carry under 2%. The chain recombines TRBV6-1 with TRBJ2-7; 9 bases fit TRBD2. The sequenced sample consisted of PBMCs. The sequence was obtained from a woman younger than 45 in good health and CMV-seronegative. The CDR3 region is CAGRIAGASYEQYF. The CDR3 bases are TGTGCCGGCCGGATAGCGGGAGCGAGCTACGAGCAGTACTTC.